The clone carrying this TCR beta chain was counted only a few times. J gave up 3 bases and V 2 bases, and 3 bases lay outside the gene matches. The germline V gene has CDR1 SEHNR and CDR2 FQNEAQ (reference sequence). This CDR3 comprises 14 residues. These data are taken from a study of blood T cell repertoires in COVID-19. Across the whole study: Samples representing acute and convalescent COVID-19 were sourced from the United States, Italy and Spain. The analysed material was cDNA or gDNA that came from T cells, B-cell-depleted T cells, or PBMCs.

Original handling: Reference gene primer amplification gave estimated nucleated cell counts. Here immunoSEQ multiplex PCR was the method, and the copy in TCRdb shows in-frame clones only, minus some. D and trimming come from the DNA, and the V and J calls and clone size come from that table. The sample consists of about 54,000 clones, 75% to 85% of them appearing once. V gene TRBV7-9 combines with J gene TRBJ2-7; 8 bases agree with TRBD1. This sequence originates from a human donor in a cohort sampled during active COVID-19. What was sequenced was peripheral blood. This CDR3 is CASSLQGALYEQYF. CDR3 DNA: TGTGCCAGCAGCTTACAGGGGGCACTCTACGAGCAGTACTTC.